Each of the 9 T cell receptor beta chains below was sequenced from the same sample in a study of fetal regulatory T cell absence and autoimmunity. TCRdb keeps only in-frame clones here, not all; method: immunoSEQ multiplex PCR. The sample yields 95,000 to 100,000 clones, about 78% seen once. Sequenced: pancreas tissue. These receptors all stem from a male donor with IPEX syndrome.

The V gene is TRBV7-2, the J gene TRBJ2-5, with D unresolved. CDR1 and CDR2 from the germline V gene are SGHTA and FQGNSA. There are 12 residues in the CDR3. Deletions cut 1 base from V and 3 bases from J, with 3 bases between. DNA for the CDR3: TGTGCCAGCAGCTTAGGGGAAGAGACCCAGTACTTC. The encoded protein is CASSLGEETQYF.

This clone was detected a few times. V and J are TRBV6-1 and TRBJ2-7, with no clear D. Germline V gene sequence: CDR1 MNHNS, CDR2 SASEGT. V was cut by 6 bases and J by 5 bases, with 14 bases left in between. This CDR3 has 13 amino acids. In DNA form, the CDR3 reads TGTGCCAGCAGCCCAGACCGGGTCCACGAGCAGTACTTC. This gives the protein CASSPDRVHEQYF.

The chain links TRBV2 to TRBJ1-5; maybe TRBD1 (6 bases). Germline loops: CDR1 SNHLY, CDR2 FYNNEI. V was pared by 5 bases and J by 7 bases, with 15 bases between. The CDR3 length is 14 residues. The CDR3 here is CASSPNRAQQPQHF. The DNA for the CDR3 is TGTGCCAGCAGTCCTAACAGGGCTCAGCAGCCCCAGCATTTT. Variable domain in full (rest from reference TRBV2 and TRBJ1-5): EPEVTQTPSHQVTQMGQEVILRCVPISNHLYFYWYRQILGQKVEFLVSFYNNEISEKSEIFDDQFSVERPDGSNFTLKIRSTKLEDSAMYFCASSPNRAQQPQHFGDGTRLSIL.

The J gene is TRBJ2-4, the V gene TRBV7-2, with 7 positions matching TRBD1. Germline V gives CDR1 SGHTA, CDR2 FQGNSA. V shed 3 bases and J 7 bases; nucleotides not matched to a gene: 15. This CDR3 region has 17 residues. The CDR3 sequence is CASSFRAAFLRGNIQYF. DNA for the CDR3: TGTGCCAGCAGCTTTCGGGCAGCGTTCCTCAGGGGGAACATTCAGTACTTC.

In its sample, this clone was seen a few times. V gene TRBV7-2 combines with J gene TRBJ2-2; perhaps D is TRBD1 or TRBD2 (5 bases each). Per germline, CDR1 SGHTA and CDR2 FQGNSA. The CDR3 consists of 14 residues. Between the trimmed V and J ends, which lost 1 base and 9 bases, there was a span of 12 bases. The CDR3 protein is CASSLGGRPRELFF. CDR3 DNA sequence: TGTGCCAGCAGCTTAGGGGGACGGCCCCGGGAGCTGTTTTTT.

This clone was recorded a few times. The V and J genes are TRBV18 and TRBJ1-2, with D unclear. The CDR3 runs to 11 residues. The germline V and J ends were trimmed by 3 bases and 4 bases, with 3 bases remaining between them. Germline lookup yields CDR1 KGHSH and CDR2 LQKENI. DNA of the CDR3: TGTGCCAGCTCACCGGGCTATGGCTACACCTTC. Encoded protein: CASSPGYGYTF.

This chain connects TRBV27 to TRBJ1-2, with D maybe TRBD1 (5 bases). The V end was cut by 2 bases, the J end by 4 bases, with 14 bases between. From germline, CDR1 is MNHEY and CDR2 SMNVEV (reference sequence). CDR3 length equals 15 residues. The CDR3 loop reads CASSLVAGGLYGYTF. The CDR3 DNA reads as TGTGCCAGCAGTTTAGTTGCGGGGGGTCTCTATGGCTACACCTTC.

CDR3 amino acids: CASSFSLGGAGTQYF. Written as DNA, the CDR3 is TGTGCCAGCAGTTTTTCTTTGGGGGGGGCCGGGACGCAGTATTTT. The chain uses TRBV27 and TRBJ2-3; TRBD2 might be the D (7 bases). Germline assignment: CDR1 MNHEY and CDR2 SMNVEV (reference sequence). This CDR3 has 15 residues. Trimming removed 3 bases at V and 9 bases at J, with 19 bases between.

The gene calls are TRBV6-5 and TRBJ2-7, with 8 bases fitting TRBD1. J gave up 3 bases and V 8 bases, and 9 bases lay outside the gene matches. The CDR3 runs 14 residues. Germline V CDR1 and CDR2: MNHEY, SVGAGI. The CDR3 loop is CASSRTGPGYEQYF. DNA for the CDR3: TGTGCCAGCTCCCGGACAGGGCCTGGCTACGAGCAGTACTTC.